The T cell receptor beta chain under discussion was sequenced for a study of T cells in Graves' hyperthyroidism and ophthalmopathy. V lost 2 bases to trimming and J lost 6 bases, with 14 bases between them. Germline values: CDR1 LGHDT, CDR2 YNNKEL (reference sequence). This CDR3 comprises 14 residues. TCR beta CDR3 regions were amplified from RNA. An initial round of RT-PCR targeting the TCR CDR3 relied on the HTBI primer set. TCRdb reprocessed the multiplex PCR reads via MiXCR and lists one record per CDR3 protein. The sample includes around 580,000 distinct CDR3 sequences, approximately 15% of them seen just once. This clonotype was found many times.

Material for sequencing was blood. This sequence joins TRBV3-1 and TRBJ2-7; D may be TRBD1 (6 bases). The receptor comes from a woman younger than 35 with Graves' hyperthyroidism. Written as DNA, the CDR3 is TGTGCCAGCAGCCAACAACAGGGTATCGGCGAGCAGTACTTC. Translated: CASSQQQGIGEQYF.